The 12 T cell receptor beta chains below come from one sample, sequenced in a study of CD8+ T cells in alopecia areata. cDNA serving as the sequencing template came from extracted, reverse transcribed RNA. Data came from immunoSEQ multiplex PCR; TCRdb stores just in-frame clones and leaves some out. The table lists approximately 100,000 clones, roughly 56% of them singletons. Indicated treatment: oral pan-JAK inhibitor, 5-10 mg twice daily. The input for sequencing was CD8+ T cells sorted from blood, taken at approximately week 61, from a patient treated with tofacitinib. The origin of the receptors is a human donor with alopecia areata.

The sample holds one count of this clone. V and J are TRBV6-1 and TRBJ1-2; D is uncertain. This CDR3 region has 13 residues. The V and J ends lost 2 bases and 4 bases respectively, with 8 bases between them. Germline loops: CDR1 MNHNS, CDR2 SASEGT. The DNA of the CDR3 is TGTGCCAGCAGTGAATCAGCGCCCTATGGCTACACCTTC. This codes for CASSESAPYGYTF.

J is TRBJ2-5 and V is TRBV5-4, with no clear D. CDR1 and CDR2 (germline): SGHNT, YYREEE (reference sequence). The CDR3 contains 13 residues. V was cut by 4 bases and J by 5 bases, with 12 bases left in between. The CDR3 DNA sequence: TGTGCCAGCAGCCGAATTTCGCGTGAGACCCAGTACTTC. This codes for CASSRISRETQYF.

The V and J genes are TRBV13 and TRBJ1-1; perhaps TRBD1 as D (6 bases). CDR3 length equals 15 residues. CDR1 and CDR2 from the germline V gene are PRHDT and FYEKMQ (reference sequence). Between the trimmed V and J ends, which lost 3 bases and 4 bases, there was a span of 15 bases. The CDR3 is CASSFRGQMSTEAFF. CDR3 DNA sequence: TGTGCCAGCAGCTTTCGGGGACAAATGAGCACTGAAGCTTTCTTT.

The chain is built from TRBV5-1 and TRBJ1-1; D is undetermined. The CDR3 is 11 amino acids. Germline CDR1 reads SGHRS; CDR2 reads YFSETQ. Trimming stripped 0 bases from V and 7 bases from J, with 4 bases between. The CDR3 spells CASSLGREAFF. Written as DNA, the CDR3 is TGCGCCAGCAGCTTGGGACGTGAAGCTTTCTTT.

The rearrangement links TRBV4-1 to TRBJ2-5; maybe TRBD1 (6 bases). V dropped 0 bases and J dropped 2 bases, with 13 bases sitting between them. The CDR3 has 16 residues. Germline V gene sequence: CDR1 MGHRA, CDR2 YSYEKL. CDR3 residues: CASSQEDVGQQETQYF. CDR3 in DNA: TGCGCCAGCAGCCAAGAAGACGTAGGACAGCAAGAGACCCAGTACTTC.

This chain links TRBV27 with TRBJ1-1; 7 bases line up with TRBD1. Trimming cost V 6 bases and J 1 base; bases outside gene matches: 11. In germline, CDR1 is MNHEY, CDR2 SMNVEV (reference sequence). The CDR3 is made up of 16 amino acids. CDR3 bases: TGTGCCAGCAGCCAAATTCGGGGACAGTGGAACACTGAAGCTTTCTTT. Translated, it gives CASSQIRGQWNTEAFF.

This clone was detected a few times. This sequence joins TRBV5-1 and TRBJ1-1, with a weak D call TRBD1 (6 bases). Trimming removed 0 bases from V and 4 bases from J, with 19 bases in between. Germline CDR1 is SGHRS and CDR2 is YFSETQ. The CDR3 has 17 residues. CDR3 amino acids: CASSLVDREGDTTEAFF. The CDR3 nucleotides are TGCGCCAGCAGCTTGGTTGACAGAGAGGGGGACACCACTGAAGCTTTCTTT.

V usage is TRBV27 and J usage is TRBJ1-1; perhaps TRBD1 as D (5 bases). Germline V gives CDR1 MNHEY, CDR2 SMNVEV (reference sequence). The CDR3 runs to 14 residues. The V and J ends lost 5 bases and 5 bases respectively, with 15 bases between them. The chain's CDR3 is CASSDGGGGTEAFF. The CDR3 DNA sequence: TGTGCCAGCAGTGACGGCGGGGGAGGTACTGAAGCTTTCTTT.

V and J are TRBV13 and TRBJ2-2, with 10 bases aligning to TRBD1. J gave up 6 bases and V 5 bases, and 9 bases lay outside the gene matches. This CDR3 is built from 16 residues. Per the germline V gene, CDR1 is PRHDT and CDR2 is FYEKMQ (reference sequence). The CDR3 loop is CASSLGTGDLAGELFF. The CDR3 coding sequence is TGTGCCAGCAGCCTCGGGACAGGGGATCTAGCCGGGGAGCTGTTTTTT.

V is TRBV30 and J is TRBJ2-1; 8 nucleotides agree with TRBD1. The CDR3 sequence is 15 residues long. The junction had 16 bases not matched to a gene; V was cut back by 7 bases and J by 8 bases. The germline CDR1 and CDR2 sequences are GTSNPN and SVGIG (reference sequence). The CDR3 DNA reads TGTGCCTTCTCTAACCCACGACAGGGGTTCGATGAGCAGTTCTTC. As protein: CAFSNPRQGFDEQFF.

The V gene is TRBV5-1, the J gene TRBJ2-5; D is ambiguous. Germline CDR1 reads SGHRS; CDR2 reads YFSETQ. Trimming took 0 bases from V and 1 from J, leaving 13 bases between them. The CDR3 is 16 amino acids. The CDR3 bases are TGCGCCAGCAGCTTGGCCGCGGACGGTCCCCAAGAGACCCAGTACTTC. Protein product: CASSLAADGPQETQYF.

This sequence joins TRBV13 and TRBJ1-5, with 8 bases identical to TRBD1. The CDR3 covers 14 residues. CDR1 and CDR2 from the germline V gene are PRHDT and FYEKMQ (reference sequence). The J segment lost 4 bases and the V segment lost 5 bases, leaving 4 bases of the junction unmatched. The CDR3 spells CASSQRTGNQPQHF. The CDR3 DNA is TGTGCCAGCAGCCAAAGGACAGGGAATCAGCCCCAGCATTTT.